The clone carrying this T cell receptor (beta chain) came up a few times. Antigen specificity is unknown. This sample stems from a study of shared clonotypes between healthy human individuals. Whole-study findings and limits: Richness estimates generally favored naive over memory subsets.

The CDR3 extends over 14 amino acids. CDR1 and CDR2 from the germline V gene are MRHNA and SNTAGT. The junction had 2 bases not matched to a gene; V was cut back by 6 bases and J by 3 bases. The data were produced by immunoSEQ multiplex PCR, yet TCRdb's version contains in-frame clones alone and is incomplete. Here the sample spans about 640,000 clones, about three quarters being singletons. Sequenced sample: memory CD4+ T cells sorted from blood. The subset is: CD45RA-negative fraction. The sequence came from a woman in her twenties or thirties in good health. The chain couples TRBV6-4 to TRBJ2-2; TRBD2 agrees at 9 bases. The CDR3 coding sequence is TGTGCCAGCAGCCGGACTAGCGACACCGGGGAGCTGTTTTTT. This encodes CASSRTSDTGELFF.